The 25 T cell receptor beta chains presented below share a single source sample, sequenced in a study of spatial heterogeneity in lung cancer (dated by TCRdb to between 2018 and 2021). Reading the label with the study, this specimen's time point is: sample taken at primary tumor resection. Without any cell sorting, TCR sequencing was performed on whole RNA extracted either from tumor and nontumor lung tissue or from cryopreserved PBMC samples. Library creation used 5' RACE. The sequencer listed for this sample is NextSeq 500. TCRdb ran its own pipeline on the public reads, namely fastp trimming at Q25 and MiXCR clone calling, and kept in-frame beta chains. Every distinct CDR3 protein forms one entry, paired with its most common genes and DNA. Across this sample there are about 5,400 distinct CDR3 sequences, with roughly 35% seen only once. Around 3.3% of the sample belongs to the ten largest clones.

This sample comprised PBMCs, obtained at surgery. These receptors all stem from a female donor with early-stage non-small cell lung cancer.

Comment on this clonotype: This beta chain turned up in a library designed for alpha chains; as an off-target read, its abundance says little. The V call is TRBV9, the J call TRBJ2-3, with a weak D call TRBD2 (5 bases). V was pared by 3 bases and J by 6 bases, with 8 bases between. The germline V gene encodes CDR1 SGDLS and CDR2 YYNGEE. This CDR3 is 12 amino acids long. The CDR3, as DNA: TGTGCCAGCAGCGCTGGAGGCGATACGCAGTATTTT. The encoded protein is CASSAGGDTQYF.

This clonotype has more than one count but fewer than ten. This beta chain was picked up by a library intended for alpha chains and is off target, so its count carries little meaning. The CDR3 protein is CASSFEQRGVRYF. CDR3 nucleotide sequence: TGTGCCAGCAGCTTTGAACAAAGGGGGGTCCGGTACTTC. The chain uses TRBV13 and TRBJ2-7, with D perhaps matching TRBD1 or TRBD2 (6 bases each). V lost 3 bases, J lost 12 bases, and 18 bases lay in between. Germline lookup yields CDR1 PRHDT and CDR2 FYEKMQ (reference sequence). The CDR3 has 13 residues.

About this clonotype: The size of this beta chain means little, since it is a stray read in a library made for alpha chains. The rearrangement joins TRBV4-2 to TRBJ2-3, with D perhaps TRBD1 or TRBD2 (5 bases each). This CDR3 region has 17 residues. In germline, CDR1 is LGHNA, CDR2 YNFKEQ. V was pared by 0 bases and J by 3 bases, with 16 bases between. In nucleotides, the CDR3 is TGTGCCAGCAGCCAAGATGGAGCGTCGAGGGGAACAGATACGCAGTATTTT. It encodes CASSQDGASRGTDTQYF.

Comments on this clonotype: This beta chain is a stray sequence in a library constructed for alpha chains; its clone size is not meaningful. In DNA, the CDR3 is TGTGCCAGCAGACGAACCGATAACTATGGCTACACCTTC. Residues: CASRRTDNYGYTF. The gene calls are TRBV9 and TRBJ1-2; D uncertain. Germline CDR1 reads SGDLS; CDR2 reads YYNGEE. V was clipped by 5 bases and J by 1 base, with 9 bases between them. The CDR3 sequence is 13 residues long.

Worth noting for this clonotype: For a library built for alpha chains, this beta chain is a stray read; little rests on its size. V and J are TRBV5-1 and TRBJ2-2; D remains ambiguous. Trimming cost V 4 bases and J 2 bases, with 6 bases left between them. CDR3 length equals 13 residues. Germline CDR1 reads SGHRS; CDR2 reads YFSETQ. CDR3 sequence (DNA): TGCGCCAGCAGCGGCTCTAACACCGGGGAGCTGTTTTTT. It codes for CASSGSNTGELFF.

The table lists this clonotype with a count of one. The library was built for alpha chains, so this beta chain is an off-target read and its size means little. The chain carries TRBV28 and TRBJ2-7; D gene ambiguous. Germline V CDR1 and CDR2: MDHEN, SYDVKM. V was shortened by 5 bases and J by 0 bases, with 14 bases between the two germline ends. CDR3 size: 15 residues. This CDR3 reads CASSEESRGSYEQYF. The CDR3 bases are TGTGCCAGCAGTGAAGAGAGTAGAGGCTCCTACGAGCAGTACTTC.

This clonotype was observed a few times. This beta chain appears as a stray read in a library generated for alpha chains; its size is not informative. This chain joins TRBV12-3 or TRBV12-4 and TRBJ2-7, with TRBD2 matching over 8 bases. The CDR3 runs 16 residues. V was clipped by 4 bases and J by 4 bases; unmatched bases: 12. CDR3 region: CASSSQGPGGRYEQYF. In DNA, the CDR3 is TGTGCCAGCAGTTCCCAGGGACCGGGGGGGCGATACGAGCAGTACTTC.

Note on this clonotype: The size of this beta chain means little, since it is a stray read in a library made for alpha chains. CDR3 region: CASSPSGTRETQYF. DNA for the CDR3: TGTGCCAGCAGCCCCTCGGGGACTCGGGAGACCCAGTACTTC. The chain employs TRBV7-2 and TRBJ2-5, with D maybe TRBD2 (6 bases). This CDR3 is built from 14 residues. V was cut by 5 bases and J by 5 bases, with 15 bases left in between. CDR1 is SGHTA and CDR2 is FQGNSA in the germline V gene.

Regarding this clonotype: One end of the junction varies from germline; a read error may be responsible. This beta chain lies outside the target of a library built for alpha chains; its clone size means little. J is TRBJ2-2 and V is TRBV18; unclear D gene. The CDR3 has 14 residues. Per germline, CDR1 KGHSH and CDR2 LQKENI. Here the CDR3 DNA reads TGTGCCAGCTCCCCACTGACGGACACCGGGGAGCTGTTTTTT. This encodes CASSPLTDTGELFF.

Points on this clonotype: Found in a library prepared for alpha chains, this beta chain is an off-target read, and its abundance has little meaning. The chain links TRBV9 to TRBJ2-7, with 7 positions matching TRBD2. Per germline, CDR1 SGDLS and CDR2 YYNGEE. V shed 0 bases, J shed 2 bases, and the junction held 2 bases outside the gene matches. The CDR3 has 14 amino acids. CDR3 bases: TGTGCCAGCAGCGTAGGTCTAGCGGCCTACGAGCAGTACTTC. Its translation: CASSVGLAAYEQYF.

To note about this clonotype: As an off-target read in a library built for alpha chains, this beta chain has a frequency of little significance. This CDR3 reads CASSATVQRGAGETQYF. CDR3 DNA: TGTGCCAGCAGCGCGACGGTCCAGCGGGGGGCGGGAGAGACCCAGTACTTC. The chain employs TRBV9 and TRBJ2-5, with 9 bases fitting TRBD2. Losses at the gene ends were 3 bases for V and 4 bases for J; bases not matched to a gene: 13. CDR3 size: 17 residues. Germline V CDR1 and CDR2: SGDLS, YYNGEE.

Note on this clonotype: The library was prepared for alpha chains; this beta chain is a stray read, so its frequency means little. CDR3 in DNA: TGCAGCGCAAACCGACGCAACCGACCCACAGATACGCAGTATTTT. It specifies CSANRRNRPTDTQYF. The chain uses TRBV29-1 and TRBJ2-3; D gene ambiguous. This CDR3 comprises 15 residues. The V gene's germline CDR1 is SQVTM and CDR2 ANQGSEA. Trimming left V 7 bases short and J 2 bases short, with 19 bases between.

This clonotype is deemed medium-sized. A library made for alpha chains picked up this beta chain off target, so its size means little. The chain uses TRBV11-3 and TRBJ2-5; TRBD2 aligns across 13 bases. CDR3 length: 16 amino acids. Germline V gives CDR1 SGHNT, CDR2 YENEEA. V lost 5 bases to trimming and J lost 3 bases; unmatched junction nucleotides: 6. The CDR3 region has the DNA TGTGCCAGCAGCGGATCGACTAGCGGGGGGAAAGAGACCCAGTACTTC. Protein product: CASSGSTSGGKETQYF. Full variable domain (outside the CDR3, taken from reference TRBV11-3 and TRBJ2-5): EAGVVQSPRYKIIEKKQPVAFWCNPISGHNTLYWYLQNLGQGPELLIRYENEEAVDDSQLPKDRFSAERLKGVDSTLKIQPAELGDSAVYLCASSGSTSGGKETQYFGPGTRLLVL.

This clonotype occurred a few times. The library was prepared for alpha chains; this beta chain is a stray read, so its frequency means little. This chain's CDR3 is CAISGGTYNEQFF. DNA for the CDR3: TGTGCCATCAGTGGAGGGACCTACAATGAGCAGTTCTTC. This chain joins TRBV10-3 and TRBJ2-1; D may be TRBD2 (5 bases). From germline, CDR1 is ENHRY and CDR2 SYGVKD. Trimming stripped 4 bases from V and 2 bases from J, with 6 bases between. The CDR3 is 13 residues long.

This clonotype is medium-sized within its sample. This beta chain is a stray read from a library made for alpha chains; its abundance is not meaningful. CDR3 amino acids: CASSQDRTGTDTQYF. DNA of the CDR3: TGCGCCAGCAGCCAAGATAGAACAGGCACAGATACGCAGTATTTT. The chain links TRBV4-1 to TRBJ2-3; D uncertain. Germline lookup yields CDR1 MGHRA and CDR2 YSYEKL. This CDR3 contains 15 residues. Trimming stripped 0 bases from V and 1 base from J, with 8 bases between.

Concerning this clonotype itself: A library prepared for alpha chains yielded this beta chain as an off-target read; its size is of little meaning. The chain recombines TRBV29-1 with TRBJ2-7; 9 bases fit TRBD1. CDR1 is SQVTM and CDR2 is ANQGSEA in the germline V gene. The ends lost 2 bases at V and 6 bases at J; junction bases unmatched: 5. The CDR3 is 13 residues long. The CDR3 coding sequence is TGCAGCGTTGAACGTGGGACAGGGACCGAGCAGTACTTC. The encoded protein is CSVERGTGTEQYF.

Note on this clonotype: Within a library made for alpha chains, this beta chain is off target, and its count is uninformative. The chain joins TRBV11-2 to TRBJ2-7; 7 bases agree with TRBD1. With 1 base clipped from V and 3 bases from J, the junction kept 15 bases outside the gene matches. The CDR3 totals 18 residues. Germline CDR1 is SGHAT and CDR2 is FQNNGV. The CDR3 DNA is TGTGCCAGCAGCTTAGCGCGCGGGCCGACAGGGCTTTACTACGAGCAGTACTTC. Translating gives CASSLARGPTGLYYEQYF. The full variable domain, with the rest looked up from reference TRBV11-2 and TRBJ2-7, is EAGVAQSPRYKIIEKRQSVAFWCNPISGHATLYWYQQILGQGPKLLIQFQNNGVVDDSQLPKDRFSAERLKGVDSTLKIQPAKLEDSAVYLCASSLARGPTGLYYEQYFGPGTRLTVT.

Worth noting for this clonotype: This beta chain represents an off-target read in a library built for alpha chains; its size is of limited meaning. This rearrangement joins TRBV20-1 to TRBJ2-2; 7 nucleotides agree with TRBD2. Germline V lookup: CDR1 DFQATT, CDR2 SNEGSKA (reference sequence). The CDR3 spans 14 residues. V trimming: 3 bases; J trimming: 0 bases; junction bases outside the gene matches: 1. In nucleotides, the CDR3 is TGCAGTGCTAGTGGGAGGGCGAACACCGGGGAGCTGTTTTTT. Translated: CSASGRANTGELFF.

With regard to this clonotype: Relative to the germline gene, one junction end is altered; a read error may explain this. This beta chain lies outside the target of a library built for alpha chains; its clone size means little. The chain carries TRBV2 and TRBJ2-3, with unresolved D. Germline assignment: CDR1 SNHLY and CDR2 FYNNEI. This CDR3 contains 13 residues. The CDR3 sequence: CDSSEFGTDTQYF. For the CDR3, the DNA is TGTGACAGCAGTGAATTTGGCACAGATACGCAGTATTTT.

Comments on this clonotype: This beta chain represents an off-target read in a library built for alpha chains; its size is of limited meaning. The V gene is TRBV25-1, the J gene TRBJ2-1, with 11 bases fitting TRBD2. CDR3 length equals 17 residues. Germline V gene lookup returns CDR1 MGHDK and CDR2 SYGVNS. J gave up 8 bases and V 0 bases, and 9 bases lay outside the gene matches. The CDR3 is CASSEYGGLAVWDEQFF. The CDR3 nucleotides are TGTGCCAGCAGTGAATATGGGGGACTAGCGGTTTGGGATGAGCAGTTCTTC.

This clonotype was seen a few times. This beta chain is a stray read from a library made for alpha chains; its abundance is not meaningful. The chain joins TRBV18 to TRBJ2-1; D might be TRBD1 or TRBD2, each matching 5 bases. Germline-derived CDR1 and CDR2 are KGHSH and LQKENI. V shed 3 bases and J shed 4 bases, with 13 bases lying between them. The CDR3 spans 15 residues. CDR3 residues: CASSPGAGLYNEQFF. The CDR3 region has the DNA TGTGCCAGCTCACCCGGGGCAGGGCTGTACAATGAGCAGTTCTTC.

To note about this clonotype: This beta chain is a stray read from a library made for alpha chains; its abundance is not meaningful. The chain is built from TRBV7-3 and TRBJ2-7; 10 bases line up with TRBD1. The germline V gene encodes CDR1 SGHTA and CDR2 FQGTGA. J gave up 7 bases and V 4 bases, and 7 bases lay outside the gene matches. CDR3 length: 14 amino acids. CDR3 sequence reads: CASSSGTGAGEQYF. CDR3 nucleotides: TGTGCCAGCAGCTCCGGGACAGGGGCTGGTGAGCAGTACTTC.

On this clonotype: This beta chain is an off-target read within a library intended for alpha chains, so its frequency means little. J is TRBJ2-7 and V is TRBV5-1; D is undetermined. The CDR3 totals 13 residues. V was cut by 4 bases and J by 0 bases, with 8 bases left in between. CDR1 and CDR2 (germline): SGHRS, YFSETQ. CDR3 DNA: TGCGCCAGCAGCGGCGAGAACTCCTACGAGCAGTACTTC. It yields the protein CASSGENSYEQYF.

This clonotype was counted once. Since the library was made to target alpha chains, this beta chain is a stray read and its abundance is not meaningful. The chain links TRBV6-4 to TRBJ1-5; the D is unclear. Looked up from germline, CDR1 is MRHNA and CDR2 is SNTAGT. The CDR3 runs to 10 residues. V was cut by 7 bases and J by 6 bases, with 4 bases left in between. The CDR3 loop reads CASKPQPQHF. CDR3 DNA sequence: TGTGCCAGCAAACCTCAGCCCCAGCATTTT.

This clonotype was detected a few times. This beta chain was picked up by a library intended for alpha chains and is off target, so its count carries little meaning. This rearrangement joins TRBV9 to TRBJ2-5; tentative D call: TRBD1 (5 bases). V was clipped by 0 bases and J by 4 bases, with 10 bases between them. Germline CDR1 and CDR2: SGDLS and YYNGEE. The CDR3 sequence is 14 residues long. DNA for the CDR3: TGTGCCAGCAGCGTAGCGGCAGGGCGAGAGACCCAGTACTTC. It encodes CASSVAAGRETQYF.